This TCR beta chain was captured by sequencing in a study of blood T cell repertoires in COVID-19. Across the study: Samples of COVID-19 (acute and convalescent) were obtained from the United States, Italy and Spain.

Per the original methods: Amplification with reference gene primers provided the estimates of nucleated cell counts. Libraries were prepared by immunoSEQ multiplex PCR; TCRdb keeps only in-frame clonotypes and omits some of them. D and trimming were read from the DNA, whereas the V and J calls and clone size are those reported in that table. The table shows about 190,000 clones, with roughly 77% occurring only once. Patients at the Seattle site were enrolled during active infection and followed longitudinally. The CDR3 extends over 14 amino acids. The junction had 5 bases not matched to a gene; V was cut back by 1 base and J by 6 bases. Germline loops: CDR1 MNHEY, CDR2 SVGAGI.

The rearrangement uses TRBV6-5 and TRBJ2-5, with TRBD1 matching over 7 bases. Specimen: peripheral blood. The TCR sequence derives from an elderly woman with COVID-19, enrolled during active disease. CDR3 sequence reads: CASSYFEGAQTQYF. CDR3 sequence (DNA): TGTGCCAGCAGTTACTTCGAGGGGGCTCAGACCCAGTACTTC.